This T cell receptor (beta chain) is drawn from a study of metastatic and nonmetastatic thyroid tumors (dated by TCRdb to about 2020). Study-level background: Repertoires were compared across peripheral blood and tumor or nodule tissue samples from malignant and benign thyroid patients.

A remark on this clone: Its antigen is currently not known. Base-call qualities are not available, and no considerably larger clone is one nucleotide away.

No treatment had been received by any patient before thyroid surgery. Using T-cell receptor beta sequencing, the researchers looked back retrospectively at clinical samples from patients, gathered between about 2011 and 2019. Cut back by 1 base and 4 bases, the V and J ends lie 10 bases apart. The germline V gene (reference sequence) provides CDR1 PRHDT and CDR2 FYEKMQ. The CDR3 numbers 15 residues from cysteine through phenylalanine. Here the CDR3 DNA is all that survives: 45 bases in frame from base 1. The library relied on PCR. TCRdb lists the instrument as Illumina HiSeq 4000. High-throughput sequencing was used to profile the TCR beta-chain CDR3 region of each patient. From the authors' description of their analysis: CDR3 differences across clinicopathological groups were used to build a classifier for discriminating distant-metastatic papillary thyroid cancer patients. The Shannon index was used to measure repertoire diversity, and the Morisita-Horn index was used to measure how similar tumor and blood repertoires were. Through fastp at Q25 and MiXCR, TCRdb rebuilt clones from the public reads, retaining in-frame beta chains. The authors' filters were not applied to this entry. Present in this sample are around 22,000 clones, 20% to 25% of which were seen just once. The ten largest clones capture roughly an eighth of the sample.

On the study overall, not on this receptor specifically: In both blood and tumor samples, TCR beta diversity was reported to be significantly higher in malignant tumors than in benign nodules.

This TCR came from a female donor with papillary thyroid cancer or a benign thyroid nodule (not recorded which). Some clones in this sample may be carry-over from other donors' samples. The sequenced material came from tumor tissue. This chain joins TRBV13 to TRBJ2-2, with the D gene tentatively TRBD1 or TRBD2, based on 6 matching bases in each. The nucleotide sequence is TGTGCCAGCAGCTTAGTCGGGGGCATCACCGGGGAGCTGTTTTTT. Its protein is CASSLVGGITGELFF.